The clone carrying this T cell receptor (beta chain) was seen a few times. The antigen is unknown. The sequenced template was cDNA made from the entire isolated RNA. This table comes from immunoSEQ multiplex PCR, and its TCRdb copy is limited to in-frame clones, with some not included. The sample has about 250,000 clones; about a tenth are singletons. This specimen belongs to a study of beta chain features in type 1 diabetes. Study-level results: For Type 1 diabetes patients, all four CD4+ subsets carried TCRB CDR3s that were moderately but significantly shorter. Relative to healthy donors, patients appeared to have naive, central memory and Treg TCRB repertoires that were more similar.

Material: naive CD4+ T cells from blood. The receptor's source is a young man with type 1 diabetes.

The DNA for the CDR3 is TGCGCCAGCAGCTTGGTGCAGGGGGCGCACTACGAGCAGTACTTC. This codes for CASSLVQGAHYEQYF. This chain links TRBV5-1 with TRBJ2-7, with 8 bases matching TRBD1. The CDR3 is 15 amino acids. J gave up 3 bases and V 0 bases, and 5 bases lay outside the gene matches. Germline V gene sequence: CDR1 SGHRS, CDR2 YFSETQ.